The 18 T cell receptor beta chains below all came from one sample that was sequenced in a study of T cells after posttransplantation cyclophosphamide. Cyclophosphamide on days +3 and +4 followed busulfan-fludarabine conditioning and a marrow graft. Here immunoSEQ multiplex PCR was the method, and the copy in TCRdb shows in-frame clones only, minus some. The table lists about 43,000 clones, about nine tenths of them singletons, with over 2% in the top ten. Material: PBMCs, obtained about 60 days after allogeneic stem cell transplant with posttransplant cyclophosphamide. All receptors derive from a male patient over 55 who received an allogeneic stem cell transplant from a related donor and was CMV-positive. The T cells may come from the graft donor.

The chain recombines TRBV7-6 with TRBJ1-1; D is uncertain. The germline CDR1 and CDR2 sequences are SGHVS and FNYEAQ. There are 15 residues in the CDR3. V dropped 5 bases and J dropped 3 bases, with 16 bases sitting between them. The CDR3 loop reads CASSTGRLGDTEAFF. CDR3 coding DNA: TGTGCCAGCAGCACCGGACGCCTCGGGGACACTGAAGCTTTCTTT.

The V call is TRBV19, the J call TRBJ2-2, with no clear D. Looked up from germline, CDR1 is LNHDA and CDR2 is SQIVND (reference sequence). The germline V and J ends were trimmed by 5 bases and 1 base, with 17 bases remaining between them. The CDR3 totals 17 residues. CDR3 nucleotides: TGTGCCAGTAGTGGTTCCGCGAGCCCCGAGAACACCGGGGAGCTGTTTTTT. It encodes CASSGSASPENTGELFF.

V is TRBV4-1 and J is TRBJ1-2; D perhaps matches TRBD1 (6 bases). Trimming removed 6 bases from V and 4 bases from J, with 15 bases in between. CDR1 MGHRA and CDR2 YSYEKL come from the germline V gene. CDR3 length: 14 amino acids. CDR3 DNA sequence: TGCGCCAGCAGGAGGGACATTGAGGCCTATGGCTACACCTTC. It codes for CASRRDIEAYGYTF.

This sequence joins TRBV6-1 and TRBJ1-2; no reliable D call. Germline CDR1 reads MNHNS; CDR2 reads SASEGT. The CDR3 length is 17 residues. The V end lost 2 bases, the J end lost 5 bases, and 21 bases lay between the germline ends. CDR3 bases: TGTGCCAGCAGTGAACTTACCCTTTCGACGGGGTCTTATGGCTACACCTTC. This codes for CASSELTLSTGSYGYTF.

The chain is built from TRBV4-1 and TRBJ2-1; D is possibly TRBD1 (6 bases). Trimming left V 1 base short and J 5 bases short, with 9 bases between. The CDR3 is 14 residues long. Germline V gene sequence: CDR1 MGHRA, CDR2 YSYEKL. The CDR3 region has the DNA TGCGCCAGCAGCCAAGGGCGGACAGACAATGAGCAGTTCTTC. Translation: CASSQGRTDNEQFF.

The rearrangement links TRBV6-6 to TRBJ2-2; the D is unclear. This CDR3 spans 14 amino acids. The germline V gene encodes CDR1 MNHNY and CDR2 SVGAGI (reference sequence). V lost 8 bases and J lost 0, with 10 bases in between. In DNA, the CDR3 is TGTGCCAGCTTCGGAGCAACGAACACCGGGGAGCTGTTTTTT. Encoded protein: CASFGATNTGELFF.

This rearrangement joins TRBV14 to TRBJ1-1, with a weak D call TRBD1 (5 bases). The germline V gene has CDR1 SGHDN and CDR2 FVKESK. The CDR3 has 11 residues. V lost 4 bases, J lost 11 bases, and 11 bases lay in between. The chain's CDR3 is CASSLAGMAFF. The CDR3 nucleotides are TGTGCCAGCAGCCTTGCAGGGATGGCTTTCTTT.

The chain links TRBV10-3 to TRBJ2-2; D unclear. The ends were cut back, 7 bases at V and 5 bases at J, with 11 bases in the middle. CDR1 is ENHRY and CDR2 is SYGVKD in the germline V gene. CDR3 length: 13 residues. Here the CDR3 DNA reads TGTGCCATCAAGTACGCGGCAACCGGGGAGCTGTTTTTT. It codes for CAIKYAATGELFF.

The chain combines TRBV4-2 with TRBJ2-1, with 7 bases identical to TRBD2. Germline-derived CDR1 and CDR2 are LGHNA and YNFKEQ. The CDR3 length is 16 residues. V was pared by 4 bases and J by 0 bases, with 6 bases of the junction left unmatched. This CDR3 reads CASSPSRLASYNEQFF. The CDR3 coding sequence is TGTGCCAGCAGCCCGTCCCGACTAGCCTCCTACAATGAGCAGTTCTTC.

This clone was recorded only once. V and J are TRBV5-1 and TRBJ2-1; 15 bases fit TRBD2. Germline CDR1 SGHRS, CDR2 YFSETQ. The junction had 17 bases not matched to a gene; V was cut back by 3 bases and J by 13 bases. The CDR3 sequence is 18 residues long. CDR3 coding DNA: TGCGCCAGCAGCTCAAGGACTAGCGGGGGGGCTTCCCTGCCAAAACAGTTCTTC. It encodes CASSSRTSGGASLPKQFF.

The CDR3 loop reads CASSLPTTYEQYF. CDR3 nucleotide sequence: TGCGCCAGCAGCTTGCCTACTACCTACGAGCAGTACTTC. The V call is TRBV5-1, the J call TRBJ2-7; D gene uncertain. Germline assignment: CDR1 SGHRS and CDR2 YFSETQ. This CDR3 comprises 13 residues. V lost 1 base, J lost 2 bases, and 7 bases lay in between.

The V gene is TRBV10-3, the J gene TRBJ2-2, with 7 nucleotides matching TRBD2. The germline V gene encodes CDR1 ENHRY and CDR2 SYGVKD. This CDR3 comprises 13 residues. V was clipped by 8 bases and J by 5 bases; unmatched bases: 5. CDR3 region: CAIGTGGTGELFF. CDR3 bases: TGTGCCATCGGGACGGGGGGTACCGGGGAGCTGTTTTTT.

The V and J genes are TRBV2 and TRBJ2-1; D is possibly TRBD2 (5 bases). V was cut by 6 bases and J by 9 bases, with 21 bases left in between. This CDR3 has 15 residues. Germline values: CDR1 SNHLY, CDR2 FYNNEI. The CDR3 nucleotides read TGTGCCAGCAGCGGGCATAGTCGAGGGTGGGGTGAGCAGTTCTTC. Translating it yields CASSGHSRGWGEQFF. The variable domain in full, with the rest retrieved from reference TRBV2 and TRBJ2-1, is EPEVTQTPSHQVTQMGQEVILRCVPISNHLYFYWYRQILGQKVEFLVSFYNNEISEKSEIFDDQFSVERPDGSNFTLKIRSTKLEDSAMYFCASSGHSRGWGEQFFGPGTRLTVL.

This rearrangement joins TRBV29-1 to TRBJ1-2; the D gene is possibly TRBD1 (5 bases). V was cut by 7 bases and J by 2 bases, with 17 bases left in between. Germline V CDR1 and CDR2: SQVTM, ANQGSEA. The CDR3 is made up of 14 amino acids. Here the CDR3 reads CSAAAGRRNYGYTF. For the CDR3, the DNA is TGCAGCGCCGCTGCGGGACGCCGAAACTATGGCTACACCTTC.

This chain's CDR3 is CASSFGADRDYTDTQYF. The CDR3 DNA reads TGTGCCAGCAGCTTTGGGGCGGACAGGGACTACACAGATACGCAGTATTTT. This chain uses TRBV7-9 with TRBJ2-3, with D possibly matching TRBD1 (8 bases). Trimming cost V 3 bases and J 2 bases, with 18 bases left between them. Germline CDR1 and CDR2: SEHNR and FQNEAQ (reference sequence). The CDR3 totals 17 residues.

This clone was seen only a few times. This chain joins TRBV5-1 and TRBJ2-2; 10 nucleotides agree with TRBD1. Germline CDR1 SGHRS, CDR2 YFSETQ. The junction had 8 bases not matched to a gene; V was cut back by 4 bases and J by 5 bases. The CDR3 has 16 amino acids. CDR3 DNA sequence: TGCGCCAGCAGCATAGGGACAGGGGCTGAGACCGGGGAGCTGTTTTTT. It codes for CASSIGTGAETGELFF.

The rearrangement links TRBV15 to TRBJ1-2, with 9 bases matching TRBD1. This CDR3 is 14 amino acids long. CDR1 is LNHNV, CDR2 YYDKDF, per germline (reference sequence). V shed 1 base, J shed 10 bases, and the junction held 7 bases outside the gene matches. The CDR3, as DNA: TGTGCCACCAGCAGAGGCCCAGGGACAGGGCCCTACACCTTC. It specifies CATSRGPGTGPYTF.

CDR3 loop: CASSWGESNYGYTF. The CDR3 nucleotides are TGCGCCAGCAGCTGGGGAGAATCTAACTATGGCTACACCTTC. The chain uses TRBV5-1 and TRBJ1-2; D is ambiguous. Looked up from germline, CDR1 is SGHRS and CDR2 is YFSETQ. Trimming removed 3 bases from V and 0 bases from J, with 9 bases in between. The CDR3 has 14 residues.